These 15 T cell receptor beta chains share one sample of origin, sequenced in a study of type 1 and type 2 diabetes patients. Genomic DNA was the PCR template. Multiplex PCR with 30 forward and 13 reverse primers amplified the TCR beta CDR3. TCRdb analysed the multiplex PCR reads with MiXCR anew, one entry per CDR3 protein. The sample lists fewer than 350,000 distinct CDR3 sequences, roughly 48% occurring once. Sequenced input: peripheral blood mononuclear cells (PBMCs). The source is a man between 18 and 35 years old with type 2 diabetes.

This clonotype was observed a few times. The CDR3 region is CASTRGSYADTQYF. For the CDR3, the DNA is TGTGCCAGCACCAGAGGCAGTTACGCAGATACGCAGTATTTT. The genes are TRBV2 and TRBJ2-3; D is uncertain. CDR1 is SNHLY and CDR2 is FYNNEI in the germline V gene. The V gene lost 7 bases and the J gene lost 4 bases, with 15 bases spanning the gap. This CDR3 has 14 amino acids.

This clonotype turned up a few times. The J gene is TRBJ1-2, the V gene TRBV5-1, with 7 bases aligning to TRBD1. The V gene end was trimmed by 7 bases and the J gene end by 8 bases; junction bases not matched to a gene: 11. From germline, CDR1 is SGHRS and CDR2 YFSETQ. This CDR3 region has 13 residues. CDR3 loop: CASSGQERQGYTF. Written as DNA, the CDR3 is TGCGCCAGCTCCGGACAGGAGAGACAGGGCTACACCTTC.

Concerning this clonotype: The junction departs from germline at one end; a sequencing error may be responsible. The V and J genes are TRBV7-2 and TRBJ2-1; the match to TRBD2 covers 15 bases. The CDR3 is 17 amino acids. Germline V gene sequence: CDR1 SGHTA, CDR2 FQGNSA. The CDR3 DNA reads TGTGCCGGCAGCCCCCGGACTAGCGGGGGGGCCTACAATGAGCAGTTCTTC. Its translation: CAGSPRTSGGAYNEQFF.

This clonotype was recorded at least ten times. The chain employs TRBV7-6 and TRBJ1-2, with 9 bases fitting TRBD1. The CDR3 contains 14 residues. Germline assignment: CDR1 SGHVS and CDR2 FNYEAQ. V was pared by 6 bases and J by 4 bases, with 6 bases of the junction left unmatched. The CDR3 DNA reads TGTGCCAGCAGTGGACAGGGGCCTTCCTATGGCTACACCTTC. Residues: CASSGQGPSYGYTF.

The rearrangement joins TRBV18 to TRBJ1-1, with D tentatively TRBD1 (5 bases). This CDR3 contains 15 residues. Germline V CDR1 and CDR2: KGHSH, LQKENI. With 1 base removed from V and 0 bases from J, the gap between germline ends came to 9 bases. DNA of the CDR3: TGTGCCAGCTCACCACTAGACAGTTTGAACACTGAAGCTTTCTTT. Translating it yields CASSPLDSLNTEAFF.

This clonotype has only a few counts. This chain joins TRBV7-2 and TRBJ2-7; TRBD1 matches 8 bases. The CDR3 consists of 14 residues. Per germline, CDR1 SGHTA and CDR2 FQGNSA. V dropped 1 base and J dropped 6; count of bases not matched to a gene: 5. In DNA, the CDR3 is TGTGCCAGCAGCTTAGGGCAGGGGGCTAGCGAGCAGTACTTC. This sequence encodes CASSLGQGASEQYF.

The chain uses TRBV19 and TRBJ1-3; a possible D gene is TRBD1 (5 bases). V was pared by 0 bases and J by 2 bases, with 14 bases between. CDR3 length: 17 residues. The germline V gene encodes CDR1 LNHDA and CDR2 SQIVND (reference sequence). CDR3 in amino acids: CASSIDFGRAAGNTIYF. In DNA form, the CDR3 reads TGTGCCAGTAGTATAGATTTTGGCAGGGCTGCTGGAAACACCATATATTTT.

This clonotype was counted between two and nine times. V usage is TRBV27 and J usage is TRBJ1-1; no firm D call. The CDR3 extends over 13 amino acids. The V and J ends lost 5 bases and 4 bases respectively, with 11 bases between them. CDR1 MNHEY and CDR2 SMNVEV come from the germline V gene (reference sequence). The CDR3 here is CASSLGIATEAFF. The DNA of the CDR3 is TGTGCCAGCAGTCTTGGGATTGCCACTGAAGCTTTCTTT.

The V call is TRBV19, the J call TRBJ2-1; 10 bases are a match to TRBD1. The CDR3 runs to 16 residues. The V gene's germline CDR1 is LNHDA and CDR2 SQIVND (reference sequence). V shed 7 bases, J shed 4 bases, and the junction held 10 bases outside the gene matches. This chain's CDR3 is CASKTSRTGGYNEQFF. In DNA, the CDR3 is TGTGCCAGTAAAACATCGCGGACAGGGGGTTACAATGAGCAGTTCTTC.

This clonotype was found a few times. The chain combines TRBV7-2 with TRBJ2-7; perhaps TRBD2 as D (5 bases). Looked up from germline, CDR1 is SGHTA and CDR2 is FQGNSA. V gave up 5 bases and J gave up 0 bases, with 8 bases separating them. The CDR3 runs 13 residues. This chain's CDR3 is CASSRAASYEQYF. For the CDR3, the DNA is TGTGCCAGCAGCCGAGCGGCCTCCTACGAGCAGTACTTC.

The V and J genes are TRBV19 and TRBJ1-4; D is possibly TRBD1 (5 bases). The CDR3 has 16 residues. CDR1 is LNHDA, CDR2 SQIVND, per germline (reference sequence). The V end was cut by 3 bases, the J end by 8 bases, with 19 bases between. The CDR3 DNA is TGTGCCAGTAGTATGGGAGGGGTCCTCAGAGGGGAAAAACTGTTTTTT. This translates into CASSMGGVLRGEKLFF.

V gene TRBV7-2 combines with J gene TRBJ1-5; TRBD1 might be the D (6 bases). This CDR3 region has 14 residues. CDR1 is SGHTA, CDR2 FQGNSA, per germline. Trimming took off 5 bases at V and 4 bases at J, with 12 bases between the two ends. The CDR3 region is CASSKQGANQPQHF. CDR3 coding DNA: TGTGCCAGCAGCAAACAGGGCGCGAATCAGCCCCAGCATTTT.

This clonotype has a single count. For the CDR3, the DNA is TGCAGTGCTATAAAGGGTGGCCAGCAGTTCTTC. Protein product: CSAIKGGQQFF. The J gene is TRBJ2-1, the V gene TRBV20-1; no clear D gene. Germline V lookup: CDR1 DFQATT, CDR2 SNEGSKA (reference sequence). This CDR3 comprises 11 residues. The V gene lost 4 bases and the J gene lost 11 bases, with 12 bases spanning the gap.

The gene calls are TRBV6-6 and TRBJ2-7; 7 bases map to TRBD1. The germline V gene encodes CDR1 MNHNY and CDR2 SVGAGI (reference sequence). The CDR3 consists of 13 residues. V was pared by 10 bases and J by 5 bases, with 11 bases of the junction left unmatched. The CDR3 nucleotides read TGTGCCATCCTCGACAGGGATGGAGACGAGCAGTACTTC. This gives the protein CAILDRDGDEQYF.

This rearrangement joins TRBV5-1 to TRBJ1-1; D is unclear. Trimming removed 1 base at V and 4 bases at J, with 11 bases between. The germline gives CDR1 SGHRS, CDR2 YFSETQ. This CDR3 has 14 residues. The CDR3 DNA is TGCGCCAGCAGCTTGTCTGCCTCAGGCACTGAAGCTTTCTTT. It is translated as CASSLSASGTEAFF.